This T cell receptor beta chain was sequenced during a study of T cell clonotyping in hematopoietic cell transplantation. Study results and caveats: Cells were unsorted, so CD4 and CD8 contributions were not separated. Broader posttransplant TCR repertoire diversity was predicted by graft donor and pretransplant recipient Inverse Simpson Index values. At the given depth, recipient repertoires were over 95% de novo clonotypes.

CDR3 length: 13 residues. V gave up 4 bases and J gave up 4 bases; unmatched junction bases: 3. Germline CDR1 and CDR2: LNHDA and SQIVND (reference sequence). Method: immunoSEQ multiplex PCR; TCRdb's copy keeps in-frame clones and lacks some. The sample records about 11,000 clones, 40% to 55% being singletons. About this clone: The antigen remains undetermined.

This TCR came from a male patient between 50 and 60 years old who had an allogeneic stem cell transplant from an unrelated donor, so the T cells may come from the graft donor. Some clones in this sample may be carry-over from other donors' samples. The chain employs TRBV19 and TRBJ2-5; 7 bases agree with TRBD2. The sequencing used PBMCs, collected 30 days after allogeneic stem cell transplant. The DNA for the CDR3 is TGTGCCAGTAGTAGACAGCGGGGAGAGACCCAGTACTTC. It encodes CASSRQRGETQYF. The entire variable domain, with the rest obtained from reference TRBV19 and TRBJ2-5, is as follows: DGGITQSPKYLFRKEGQNVTLSCEQNLNHDAMYWYRQDPGQGLRLIYYSQIVNDFQKGDIAEGYSVSREKKESFPLTVTSAQKNPTAFYLCASSRQRGETQYFGPGTRLLVL.